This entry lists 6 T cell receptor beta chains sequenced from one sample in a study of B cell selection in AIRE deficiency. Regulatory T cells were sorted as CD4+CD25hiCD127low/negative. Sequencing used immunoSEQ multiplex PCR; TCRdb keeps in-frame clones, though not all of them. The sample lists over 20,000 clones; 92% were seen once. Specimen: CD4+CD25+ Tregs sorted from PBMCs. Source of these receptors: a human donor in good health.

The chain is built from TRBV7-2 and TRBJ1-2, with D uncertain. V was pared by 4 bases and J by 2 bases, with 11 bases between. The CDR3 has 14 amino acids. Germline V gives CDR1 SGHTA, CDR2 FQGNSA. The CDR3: CASSSRTVNYGYTF. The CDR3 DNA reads TGTGCCAGCAGCTCCCGGACGGTGAACTATGGCTACACCTTC.

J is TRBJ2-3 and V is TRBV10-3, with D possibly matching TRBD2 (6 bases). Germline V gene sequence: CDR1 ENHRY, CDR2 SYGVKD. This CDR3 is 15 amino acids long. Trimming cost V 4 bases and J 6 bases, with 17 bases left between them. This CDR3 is CAISGGSGVEDTQYF. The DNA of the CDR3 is TGTGCCATCAGTGGGGGGTCGGGGGTGGAGGATACGCAGTATTTT.

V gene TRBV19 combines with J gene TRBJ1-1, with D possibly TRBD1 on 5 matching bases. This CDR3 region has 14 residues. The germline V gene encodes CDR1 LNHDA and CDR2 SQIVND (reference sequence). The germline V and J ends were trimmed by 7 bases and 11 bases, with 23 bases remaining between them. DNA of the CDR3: TGTGCCAGTACTATGAGGGACTCCGGAACGGTTGCTTTCTTT. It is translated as CASTMRDSGTVAFF.

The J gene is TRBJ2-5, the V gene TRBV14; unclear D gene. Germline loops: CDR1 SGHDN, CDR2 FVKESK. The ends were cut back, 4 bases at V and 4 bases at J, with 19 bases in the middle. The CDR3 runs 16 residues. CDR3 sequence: CASSPMGLGSRETQYF. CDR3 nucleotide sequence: TGTGCCAGCAGCCCCATGGGCCTCGGGTCGCGAGAGACCCAGTACTTC.

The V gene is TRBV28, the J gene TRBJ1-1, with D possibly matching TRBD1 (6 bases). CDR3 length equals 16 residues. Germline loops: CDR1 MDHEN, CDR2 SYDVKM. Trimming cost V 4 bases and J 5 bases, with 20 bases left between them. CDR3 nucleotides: TGTGCCAGCAGTTCCCCTAGGGGGGGGATGGTGACTGAAGCTTTCTTT. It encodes CASSSPRGGMVTEAFF.

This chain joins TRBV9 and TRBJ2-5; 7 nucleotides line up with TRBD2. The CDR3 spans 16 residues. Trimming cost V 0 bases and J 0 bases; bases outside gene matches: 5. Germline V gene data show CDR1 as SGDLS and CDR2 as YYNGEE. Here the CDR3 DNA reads TGTGCCAGCAGCGTAGGTGTGGGGGGGTACCAAGAGACCCAGTACTTC. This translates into CASSVGVGGYQETQYF. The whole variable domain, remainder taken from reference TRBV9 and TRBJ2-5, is DSGVTQTPKHLITATGQRVTLRCSPRSGDLSVYWYQQSLDQGLQFLIQYYNGEERAKGNILERFSAQQFPDLHSELNLSSLELGDSALYFCASSVGVGGYQETQYFGPGTRLLVL.